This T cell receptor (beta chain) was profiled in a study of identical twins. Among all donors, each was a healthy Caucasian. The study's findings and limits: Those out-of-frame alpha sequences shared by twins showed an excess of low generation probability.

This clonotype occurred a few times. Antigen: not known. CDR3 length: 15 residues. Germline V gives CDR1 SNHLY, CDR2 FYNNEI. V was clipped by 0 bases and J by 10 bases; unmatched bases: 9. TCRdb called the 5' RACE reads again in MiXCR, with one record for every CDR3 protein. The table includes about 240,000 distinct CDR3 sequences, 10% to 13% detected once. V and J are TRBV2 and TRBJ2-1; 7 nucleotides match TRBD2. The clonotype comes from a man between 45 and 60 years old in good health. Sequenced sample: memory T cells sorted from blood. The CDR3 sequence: CASSEAALALQEQFF. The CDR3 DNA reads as TGTGCCAGCAGTGAAGCTGCACTAGCGCTCCAAGAGCAGTTCTTC.